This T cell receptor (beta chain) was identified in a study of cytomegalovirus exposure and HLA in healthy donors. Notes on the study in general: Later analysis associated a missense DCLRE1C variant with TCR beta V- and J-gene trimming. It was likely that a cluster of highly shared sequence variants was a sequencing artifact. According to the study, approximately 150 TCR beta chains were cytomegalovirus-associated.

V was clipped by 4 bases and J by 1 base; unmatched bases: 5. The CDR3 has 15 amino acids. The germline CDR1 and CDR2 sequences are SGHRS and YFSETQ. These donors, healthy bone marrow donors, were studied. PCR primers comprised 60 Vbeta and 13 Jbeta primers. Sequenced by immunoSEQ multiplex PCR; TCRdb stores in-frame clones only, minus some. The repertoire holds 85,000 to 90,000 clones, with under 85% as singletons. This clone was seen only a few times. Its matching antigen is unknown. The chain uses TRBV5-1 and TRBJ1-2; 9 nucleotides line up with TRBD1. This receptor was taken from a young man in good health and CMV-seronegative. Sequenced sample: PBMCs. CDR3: CASSNRDRDNYGYTF. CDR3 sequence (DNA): TGCGCCAGCAGCAACCGGGACAGGGATAACTATGGCTACACCTTC.